These 23 T cell receptor beta chains share one sample of origin, sequenced in a study of cytomegalovirus exposure and HLA in healthy donors. Use of 60 Vbeta and 13 Jbeta primers characterized the PCR. TCRdb's table, derived via immunoSEQ multiplex PCR, lists solely in-frame clones and lacks some. The data show 200,000 to 250,000 clones, about 80% seen once. The sample was PBMCs. The receptor set was obtained from a woman between 40 and 50 years old in good health and CMV-seropositive.

This clone was counted only a few times. The J gene is TRBJ2-3, the V gene TRBV5-1; 8 nucleotides match TRBD2. V lost 2 bases to trimming and J lost 3 bases; unmatched junction nucleotides: 5. The CDR3 is 15 amino acids. CDR1 and CDR2 from the germline V gene are SGHRS and YFSETQ. The CDR3 DNA reads as TGCGCCAGCAGCTTTATGAGCGGGGGAACAGATACGCAGTATTTT. Residues: CASSFMSGGTDTQYF.

The chain combines TRBV12-2 with TRBJ1-5; TRBD1 is taken as the D call from the table, unchecked against the DNA. TRBV12-2 represents a pseudogene. This CDR3 has 14 amino acids. CDR3 nucleotides: TGTGCAAGTCGCTTTCTGGACAGGCATCAGCCCCAGCATTTT. It is translated as CASRFLDRHQPQHF.

This clone has only one observation. This chain uses TRBV6-6 with TRBJ1-5; 7 nucleotides line up with TRBD1. The V gene end was trimmed by 3 bases and the J gene end by 7 bases; junction bases not matched to a gene: 9. The CDR3 is made up of 15 amino acids. The germline gives CDR1 MNHNY, CDR2 SVGAGI (reference sequence). The CDR3 coding sequence is TGTGCCAGCAGTTATCGAAGACAGGGCGACCAGCCCCAGCATTTT. Protein product: CASSYRRQGDQPQHF.

The V and J genes are TRBV7-9 and TRBJ2-7, with 12 nucleotides matching TRBD2. Per the germline V gene, CDR1 is SEHNR and CDR2 is FQNEAQ (reference sequence). The CDR3 spans 14 residues. The junction had 5 bases not matched to a gene; V was cut back by 5 bases and J by 6 bases. The DNA for the CDR3 is TGTGCCAGCAGCACAGGACTAGCGGGAATCGAGCAGTACTTC. Encoded protein: CASSTGLAGIEQYF.

The rearrangement uses TRBV19 and TRBJ1-1; tentatively, D is TRBD1 (5 bases). V dropped 3 bases and J dropped 1 base, with 12 bases sitting between them. Germline V gene lookup returns CDR1 LNHDA and CDR2 SQIVND (reference sequence). The CDR3 contains 15 residues. The DNA of the CDR3 is TGTGCCAGTAGTATCAACCCCAGGGCGAACACTGAAGCTTTCTTT. It yields the protein CASSINPRANTEAFF.

The rearrangement links TRBV7-2 to TRBJ2-5, with 11 positions matching TRBD2. Losses at the gene ends were 5 bases for V and 4 bases for J; bases not matched to a gene: 3. Per germline, CDR1 SGHTA and CDR2 FQGNSA. The CDR3 is 14 amino acids. The CDR3 nucleotides read TGTGCCAGCAGCCCCGGGACTAGCGGAGAGACCCAGTACTTC. Translated: CASSPGTSGETQYF.

This rearrangement joins TRBV9 to TRBJ2-3, with 7 nucleotides matching TRBD1. V lost 3 bases, J lost 4 bases, and 14 bases stayed unmatched. Per the germline V gene, CDR1 is SGDLS and CDR2 is YYNGEE. This CDR3 has 17 residues. The chain's CDR3 is CASSADVGQFWADTQYF. The CDR3 DNA reads TGTGCCAGCAGCGCCGACGTGGGACAGTTTTGGGCAGATACGCAGTATTTT.

This clone was counted a single time. Its ends do not fully match the called genes, so a read error is possible. This sequence joins TRBV7-9 and TRBJ1-1; D is uncertain. The CDR3 loop spans 14 amino acids. Germline V gene sequence: CDR1 SEHNR, CDR2 FQNEAQ (reference sequence). This CDR3 is CSSSFGMLNTEAFF. CDR3 bases: TGTTCCAGCAGCTTCGGGATGCTGAACACTGAAGCTTTCTTT. Complete variable domain (other parts from reference TRBV7-9 and TRBJ1-1): DTGVSQNPRHKITKRGQNVTFRCDPISEHNRLYWYRQTLGQGPEFLTYFQNEAQLEKSRLLSDRFSAERPKGSFSTLEIQRTEQGDSAMYLCSSSFGMLNTEAFFGQGTRLTVV.

This chain links TRBV5-4 with TRBJ1-1, with TRBD1 matching 9 bases. J was trimmed by 6 bases and V by 4 bases; bases with no gene match: 10. CDR1 is SGHNT, CDR2 YYREEE, per germline (reference sequence). The CDR3 runs to 15 residues. CDR3 nucleotides: TGTGCCAGCAGCAACAAACAGGGGGCGGCCTCTGAAGCTTTCTTT. Protein sequence: CASSNKQGAASEAFF.

The chain joins TRBV4-1 to TRBJ1-2, with D perhaps TRBD1 (5 bases). V lost 1 base and J 4 bases, leaving 10 bases between the germline ends. The V gene's germline CDR1 is MGHRA and CDR2 YSYEKL. The CDR3 has 14 amino acids. CDR3: CASSQALGLYGYTF. CDR3 DNA: TGCGCCAGCAGCCAAGCTCTGGGACTCTATGGCTACACCTTC.

The J gene is TRBJ2-7, the V gene TRBV6-5; D is perhaps TRBD2 (5 bases). CDR3 length: 14 residues. Germline V gene data show CDR1 as MNHEY and CDR2 as SVGAGI. Trimming stripped 2 bases from V and 6 bases from J, with 14 bases between. CDR3 coding DNA: TGTGCCAGCAGTTACAGCCTCTCGAGCGGCGAGCAGTACTTC. It specifies CASSYSLSSGEQYF.

This chain uses TRBV7-6 with TRBJ1-2; maybe TRBD1 (5 bases). CDR1 SGHVS and CDR2 FNYEAQ come from the germline V gene. This CDR3 spans 14 amino acids. The germline V and J ends were trimmed by 1 base and 4 bases, with 10 bases remaining between them. The chain's CDR3 is CASSLGQRGYGYTF. Here the CDR3 DNA reads TGTGCCAGCAGCTTAGGGCAAAGGGGCTATGGCTACACCTTC.

The gene calls are TRBV10-1 and TRBJ1-1; D remains unclear. The CDR3 totals 13 residues. The germline V gene encodes CDR1 WNHNN and CDR2 SYGVQD (reference sequence). Trimming left V 0 bases short and J 7 bases short, with 9 bases between. CDR3 sequence: CASSESGSGEAFF. CDR3 coding DNA: TGCGCCAGCAGTGAGTCTGGGTCGGGTGAAGCTTTCTTT.

CDR3 residues: CAIGTAVQETQYF. The CDR3 nucleotides read TGTGCCATCGGAACAGCCGTCCAAGAGACCCAGTACTTC. The chain employs TRBV10-3 and TRBJ2-5; D not certain. Germline assignment: CDR1 ENHRY and CDR2 SYGVKD. V lost 8 bases, J lost 1 base, and 11 bases lay in between. This CDR3 has 13 amino acids.

This clone was detected once. An end of the junction differs from the germline gene, which may be a read error. The chain combines TRBV7-3 with TRBJ1-1; D is unclear. Germline V lookup: CDR1 SGHTA, CDR2 FQGTGA. This CDR3 spans 13 amino acids. CDR3 protein: CASSLLSDTEAFF. The CDR3 DNA is TGTGCCAGCAGCTTATTATCCGACACCGAAGCTTTCTTT.

The gene calls are TRBV10-3 and TRBJ2-4; 7 bases align to TRBD1. Germline V gives CDR1 ENHRY, CDR2 SYGVKD. This CDR3 region has 16 residues. With 4 bases clipped from V and 3 bases from J, the junction kept 9 bases outside the gene matches. CDR3 sequence reads: CAISGGTALGKNIQYF. The CDR3 DNA reads TGTGCCATCAGTGGGGGGACAGCCTTGGGCAAAAACATTCAGTACTTC.

This clone was observed a few times. V usage is TRBV7-9 and J usage is TRBJ2-5; D may be TRBD1 (6 bases). The CDR3 extends over 13 amino acids. Trimming took off 4 bases at V and 4 bases at J, with 10 bases between the two ends. In germline, CDR1 is SEHNR, CDR2 FQNEAQ (reference sequence). The CDR3 bases are TGTGCCAGCAGCTCCTCAGGGGCAGAGACCCAGTACTTC. Its protein is CASSSSGAETQYF. Full variable domain (missing parts from reference TRBV7-9 and TRBJ2-5): DTGVSQNPRHKITKRGQNVTFRCDPISEHNRLYWYRQTLGQGPEFLTYFQNEAQLEKSRLLSDRFSAERPKGSFSTLEIQRTEQGDSAMYLCASSSSGAETQYFGPGTRLLVL.

This clone was seen a few times. This chain uses TRBV2 with TRBJ2-2; D is uncertain. The CDR3 runs to 15 residues. Looked up from germline, CDR1 is SNHLY and CDR2 is FYNNEI. The V and J ends lost 9 bases and 3 bases respectively, with 17 bases between them. CDR3 nucleotides: TGTGCCAGTATGCCACCCGGCGGATACACCGGGGAGCTGTTTTTT. Protein sequence: CASMPPGGYTGELFF.

The genes are TRBV6-1 and TRBJ2-7; 9 positions match TRBD2. Unmatched junction bases numbered 9, after V lost 6 bases and J lost 3 bases. This CDR3 is built from 15 residues. The germline V gene has CDR1 MNHNS and CDR2 SASEGT. The DNA of the CDR3 is TGTGCCAGCAGGCTAGCGGGGATGGACCTCTACGAGCAGTACTTC. Protein sequence: CASRLAGMDLYEQYF.

The rearrangement links TRBV11-2 to TRBJ1-2; D may be TRBD1 (5 bases). The germline V and J ends were trimmed by 3 bases and 2 bases, with 10 bases remaining between them. The germline V gene has CDR1 SGHAT and CDR2 FQNNGV. CDR3 length: 14 amino acids. CDR3 loop: CASSFRDRNYGYTF. The CDR3 coding sequence is TGTGCCAGCAGCTTCAGGGATCGGAACTATGGCTACACCTTC.

The rearrangement uses TRBV9 and TRBJ1-3; D unresolved. V was pared by 0 bases and J by 0 bases, with 4 bases between. This CDR3 spans 14 amino acids. Germline CDR1 reads SGDLS; CDR2 reads YYNGEE. The CDR3 loop is CASSVVSSGNTIYF. CDR3 nucleotide sequence: TGTGCCAGCAGCGTAGTCAGCTCTGGAAACACCATATATTTT.

The genes are TRBV11-2 and TRBJ1-1; 7 nucleotides match TRBD1. After removal of 1 base from V and 0 bases from J, the junction contained 5 bases not matched to a gene. Germline-derived CDR1 and CDR2 are SGHAT and FQNNGV. The CDR3 sequence is 16 residues long. Here the CDR3 reads CASSLGLGGVNTEAFF. The CDR3 DNA sequence: TGTGCCAGCAGCTTAGGGTTAGGGGGCGTGAACACTGAAGCTTTCTTT.

The V gene is TRBV28, the J gene TRBJ2-6; D remains ambiguous. The CDR3 is 15 residues long. Per the germline V gene, CDR1 is MDHEN and CDR2 is SYDVKM. V was pared by 7 bases and J by 1 base, with 11 bases between. DNA for the CDR3: TGTGCCAGCAATACGAGGCGGTCTGGGGCCAACGTCCTGACTTTC. As protein: CASNTRRSGANVLTF.